A selection of T cell receptor beta chains follows, all from one sample in a study of response to subunit inactivated influenza vaccine. Via MiXCR, TCRdb re-called the RT-PCR reads, giving one row per CDR3 protein. Of about 190,000 distinct CDR3 sequences listed, over 13% are singletons. The sample consisted of CD8+ T cells sorted from PBMCs, taken approximately 5 days after vaccination. The source of these receptors is a man aged 50-60 years who received an inactivated influenza vaccine. The CDR3 runs from the conserved cysteine through the conserved F or W. The D gene is left open where the match is weak. The listing skips clone size in some rows; elsewhere it reads once, few, many or a size class.

NA,TRBV28,NA,TRBJ2-3,TGTGCCAGCAGGCATGAGGGGTCGACCACAGATACGCAGTATTTT,CASRHEGSTTDTQYF
TRBD2,TRBV4-2,NA,TRBJ2-3,TGTGCCAGCAGCCAAGTTAGCGGGGGGCCCACAGATACGCAGTATTTT,CASSQVSGGPTDTQYF
TRBD2,TRBV25-1,many,TRBJ2-7,TGTGCCAGCAAGGGAATAACTAGCGGGATCTACGAGCAGTACTTC,CASKGITSGIYEQYF
NA,TRBV5-5,few,TRBJ2-2,TGTGCCAGCAGCACCAACCCCGGGGAGCTGTTTTTT,CASSTNPGELFF
NA,TRBV11-2,many,TRBJ2-4,TGTGCCAGCACCTCCCTTAACCTTTGGTACTTC,CASTSLNLWYF
NA,TRBV29-1,many,TRBJ1-1,TGCAGCGTCCGGACAGTCGAGGGGACTGAAGCTTTCTTT,CSVRTVEGTEAFF
NA,TRBV29-1,NA,TRBJ2-2,TGCAGCGCGATAGCGAACACCGGGGAGCTGTTTTTT,CSAIANTGELFF
NA,TRBV6-2/TRBV6-3,NA,TRBJ2-1,TGTGCCAGCGGTTACGGTTTCGACCTCGGGTTCTTC,CASGYGFDLGFF
TRBD1,TRBV6-2/TRBV6-3,NA,TRBJ2-5,TGTGCCAGCCAAGTCCTCGGGACAGTACTACAAGAGACCCAGTACTTC,CASQVLGTVLQETQYF
NA,TRBV12-3/TRBV12-4,many,TRBJ2-5,TGTGCCAGCAGTTTAGCACCTCAAGAGACCCAGTACTTC,CASSLAPQETQYF
NA,TRBV2,few,TRBJ2-1,TGTGCCAGCAGTGATTCAGGAAACAATGAGCAGTTCTTC,CASSDSGNNEQFF
NA,TRBV7-8,few,TRBJ2-1,TGTGCCAGCAGCCCTTATACAGGGCAGTACAATGAGCAGTTCTTC,CASSPYTGQYNEQFF
NA,TRBV27,NA,TRBJ2-7,TGTGCCAGCAGTTCCATCTACTCGGGACTTGCTCACGAGCAGTACTTC,CASSSIYSGLAHEQYF
NA,TRBV3-1,many,TRBJ2-7,TGTGCCAGCAGCCCCTGGGCCCAGGAGGATTACGAGCAGTACTTC,CASSPWAQEDYEQYF
NA,TRBV11-2,many,TRBJ2-2,TGTGCCAGCAGCTTAGTTGGTGTGTCTCTCCGGTCGGGGCGCGGGGAGCTGTTTTTT,CASSLVGVSLRSGRGELFF
TRBD2,TRBV15,NA,TRBJ2-1,TGTGCCACCAGCATTCCCGGGACTAGCGATAATGAGCAGTTCTTC,CATSIPGTSDNEQFF
TRBD1,TRBV12-3/TRBV12-4,many,TRBJ1-5,TGTGCCAGCAGCCCCGGGACAGGGGTTCAGCCCCAGCATTTT,CASSPGTGVQPQHF
NA,TRBV6-5,few,TRBJ2-7,TGTGCCAGCAGTTGGGGCGGGGGCGCGTCCGAGCAGTACTTC,CASSWGGGASEQYF
TRBD2,TRBV9,NA,TRBJ2-1,TGTGCCAGCAGCGTATCGGTAGCGGGGGAAATTCACAATGAGCAGTTCTTC,CASSVSVAGEIHNEQFF
TRBD1,TRBV12-3/TRBV12-4,NA,TRBJ1-4,TGTGCCAGCAGCGACACTCGGGACAGGTCAATTTTT,CASSDTRDRSIF
TRBD1,TRBV28,NA,TRBJ2-7,TGTGCCAGCAGCTACGGACAGGGGCTCTCCTACGAGCAGTACTTC,CASSYGQGLSYEQYF
NA,TRBV4-3,few,TRBJ2-1,TGCGCCAGCAGCCAAGACGGTTACGGCGACCCAAACAATGAGCAGCTCTTC,CASSQDGYGDPNNEQLF
TRBD2,TRBV4-1,NA,TRBJ2-2,TGCGCCAGCAACCGGGTGTGGGGACTAGCGGGAGAGACCGGGGAGCTGTTTTTT,CASNRVWGLAGETGELFF
NA,TRBV7-8,few,TRBJ2-7,TGTGCCAGCAGCGCCGGGACCACTGTCGGCGAGCAGTACTTC,CASSAGTTVGEQYF